The entry that follows covers one T cell receptor beta chain sequence. Its specificity is unknown. The sample is drawn from a study of somatic mutations in cytotoxic T cells in rheumatoid arthritis. Points from the study as a whole: In the expanded CD8+ clones, the antigen targets remained unknown. Each of about an eighth of the 65 patients had a largest CD8+ clone that made up more than 20% of CD8+ cells. No correction for multiple comparisons was applied to the slight TRBV07 underrepresentation in rheumatoid arthritis patients.

The germline gives CDR1 MNHEY, CDR2 SMNVEV (reference sequence). The CDR3 spans 15 residues. Germline trimming cut 7 bases from V and 9 bases from J; bases unmatched to any gene: 17. Data came from immunoSEQ multiplex PCR; TCRdb stores just in-frame clones and leaves some out. Among 6,500 to 7,000 clones listed, 75% were seen once. The V call is TRBV27, the J call TRBJ2-7, with 8 bases matching TRBD1. Sequencing input: CD8+ T cells sorted from blood. This sequence originates from a woman aged 60-70 years in good health. The CDR3 is CASTTFGTGSLVQYF. DNA of the CDR3: TGTGCCAGCACCACATTCGGGACAGGATCACTCGTGCAGTACTTC.